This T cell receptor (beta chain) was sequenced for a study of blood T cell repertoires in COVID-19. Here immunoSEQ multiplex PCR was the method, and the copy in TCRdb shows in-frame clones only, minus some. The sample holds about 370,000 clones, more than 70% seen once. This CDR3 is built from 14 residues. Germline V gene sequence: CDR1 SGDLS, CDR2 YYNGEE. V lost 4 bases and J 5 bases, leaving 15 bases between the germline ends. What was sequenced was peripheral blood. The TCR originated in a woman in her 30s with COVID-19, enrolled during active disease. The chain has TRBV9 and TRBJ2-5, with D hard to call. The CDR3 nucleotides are TGTGCCAGCAGCCCGACTTCCCGCTGGGAGACCCAGTACTTC. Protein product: CASSPTSRWETQYF.